This TCR beta chain was found in a study of PD-1 blockade in classical Hodgkin lymphoma. Germline CDR1 SGHTA, CDR2 FQGNSA. This CDR3 spans 14 amino acids. V shed 11 bases and J 3 bases; nucleotides not matched to a gene: 11. Patients all relapsed after autologous stem cell transplantation, and there was variation in brentuximab vedotin exposure. Best overall response was complete response, partial response or progressive disease in these relapsed/refractory classical Hodgkin lymphoma patients. Turning to this clone: Its antigen remains unidentified.

Study observations and caveats: Diversity in CD4+ TCRs, unlike that measured in CD8+ TCRs, had risen significantly by C4D1.

Clones were sequenced by immunoSEQ multiplex PCR, and TCRdb holds only the in-frame ones, with some missing. There are around 150,000 clones in the sample; around four fifths occur only once, and about 9% lies in the top ten. Source: peripheral blood mononuclear cells (PBMCs), taken before the second cycle of nivolumab. The TCR was taken from a human donor with classical Hodgkin lymphoma. The J gene is TRBJ2-3, the V gene TRBV7-2; 7 bases are a match to TRBD2. The CDR3 bases are TGTGCCGAAACACCCTCCGGGAGGACAGATACGCAGTATTTT. Translating gives CAETPSGRTDTQYF.